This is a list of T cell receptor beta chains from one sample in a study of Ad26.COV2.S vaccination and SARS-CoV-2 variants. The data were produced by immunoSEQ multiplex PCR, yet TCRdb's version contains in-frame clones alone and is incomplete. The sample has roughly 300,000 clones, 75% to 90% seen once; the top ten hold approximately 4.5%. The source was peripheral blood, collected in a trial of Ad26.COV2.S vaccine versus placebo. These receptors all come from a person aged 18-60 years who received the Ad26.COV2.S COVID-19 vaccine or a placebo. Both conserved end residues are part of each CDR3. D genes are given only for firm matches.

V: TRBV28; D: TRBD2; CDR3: CASSLPERDLRNSYEQYF
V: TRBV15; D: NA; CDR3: CATSRDGPDTQYF
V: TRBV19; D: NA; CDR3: CASSHGGAGPQHF
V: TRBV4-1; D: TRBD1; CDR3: CASSQDSQGYEQYF
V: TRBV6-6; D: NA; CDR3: CASSYSGNTYEQYF
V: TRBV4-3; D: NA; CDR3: CASSQDAGGGEKLFF
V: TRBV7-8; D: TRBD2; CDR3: CASTEPLAGRSGETQYF
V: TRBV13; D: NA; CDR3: CASSLSSDETQYF
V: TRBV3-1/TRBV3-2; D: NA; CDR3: CASSQGTRGGDTEAFF
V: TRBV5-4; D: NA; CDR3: CASSLGGIYTEAFF
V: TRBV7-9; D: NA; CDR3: CASSLAPSGRNYGYTF
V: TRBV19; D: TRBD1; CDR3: CASSTRTGTSFDEQYF
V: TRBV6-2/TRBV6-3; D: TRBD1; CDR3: CASSNRDRLNYGYTF
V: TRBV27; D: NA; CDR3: CASKKGQNSGANVLTF
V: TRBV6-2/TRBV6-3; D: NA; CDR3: CASSPPRAGEQYF
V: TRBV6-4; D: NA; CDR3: CASSATGHELYGYTF
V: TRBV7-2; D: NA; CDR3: CASSPRVKLANYGYTF
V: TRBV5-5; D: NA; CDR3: CASSLEGRAKNIQYF
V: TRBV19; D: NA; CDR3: CASSIRDSGANVLTF
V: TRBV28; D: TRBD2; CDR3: CASSSGLAGPYEQYF
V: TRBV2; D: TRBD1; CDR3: CASKRTGQGNSPLHF
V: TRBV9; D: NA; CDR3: CASSVGLAPRTDTQYF
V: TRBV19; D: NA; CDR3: CASSDWDTQYF
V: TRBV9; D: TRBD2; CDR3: CASSPGTSGGTDTQYF
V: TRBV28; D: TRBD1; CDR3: CASSPPGGGGNSPLHF
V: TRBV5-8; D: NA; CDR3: CASRRDLGPLISEAFF
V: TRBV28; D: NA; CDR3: CASPLIGHRSGANVLTF
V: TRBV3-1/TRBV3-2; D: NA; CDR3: CASSLLGLGADKNIQYF
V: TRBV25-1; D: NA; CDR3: CASVGGLGYGYTF
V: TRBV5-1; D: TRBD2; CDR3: CASSSGTSGDTQYF
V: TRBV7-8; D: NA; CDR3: CASSLGGPTDTQYF
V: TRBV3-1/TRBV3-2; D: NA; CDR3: CASSQEATKNIQYF
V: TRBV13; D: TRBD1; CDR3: CASSILQGAVSYTF
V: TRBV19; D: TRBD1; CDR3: CASSEQGGRETQYF
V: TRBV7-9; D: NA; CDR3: CAMGGNTEAFF
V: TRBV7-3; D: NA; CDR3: CASSPNGGPLSYEQYF
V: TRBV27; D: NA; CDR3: CASSLSAGSQPQHF
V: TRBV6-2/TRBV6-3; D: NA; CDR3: CASSYHEKVISYEQYF
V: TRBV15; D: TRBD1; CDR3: CATDREHSDTQYF
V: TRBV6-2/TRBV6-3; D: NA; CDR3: CASSGGTGTLHGGYYGYTF
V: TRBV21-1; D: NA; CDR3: CASSPVRREAFF
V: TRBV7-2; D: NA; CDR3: CASSSLGGWAEAFF
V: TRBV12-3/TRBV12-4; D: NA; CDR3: CASSPAGFYGYTF
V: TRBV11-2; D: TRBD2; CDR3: CASSLEYGGSDTQYF
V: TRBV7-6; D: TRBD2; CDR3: CASRVGTSGSHSTDTQYF
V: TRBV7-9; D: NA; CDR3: CASSRLVTHEQFF